This TCR beta chain is drawn from a study of T cell repertoires in cytomegalovirus infection. Note on this clonotype: What it binds is not known.

TCRdb redid the calling of the reads with MiXCR, one entry per CDR3 protein. This table has around 310,000 distinct CDR3 sequences, just under 30% appearing once. Germline trimming cut 5 bases from V and 1 base from J; bases unmatched to any gene: 6. Germline assignment: CDR1 GTSNPN and CDR2 SVGIG (reference sequence). The length of the CDR3 is 15 residues. The starting material was cultured PBMCs, obtained from culture after CMV antigen stimulation. This rearrangement joins TRBV30 to TRBJ2-7; 12 positions agree with TRBD2. The origin of this receptor is a human donor in good health (CMV status not recorded). Some clones in this sample may be carry-over from other donors' samples. CDR3 sequence (DNA): TGTGCCTGGGAAATAGGACTAGCGGGGTCCTACGAGCAGTACTTC. Protein product: CAWEIGLAGSYEQYF.